What follows is one T cell receptor beta chain and its context. What it binds is unknown. Germline CDR1 reads SGDLS; CDR2 reads YYNGEE. The CDR3 covers 15 residues. With 0 bases removed from V and 1 base from J, the gap between germline ends came to 10 bases. This specimen comes from a study of vaccination and CD4 T cells after COVID-19. Cultured CD4+ T-cell DNA underwent Oncomine TCR Beta short-read sequencing. TCRdb analysed the PCR reads with MiXCR anew, one entry per CDR3 protein. The sample has some 14,000 distinct CDR3 sequences, about 30% seen once. This sample's treatment: approximately 9-day PBMC culture with coronavirus spike peptide pools or control peptides (ViraFEST assay).

Sequencing used cultured CD4+ T cells from blood. V usage is TRBV9 and J usage is TRBJ1-1; the D gene is possibly TRBD1 (6 bases). The TCR sequence derives from a human donor with COVID-19. The DNA of the CDR3 is TGTGCCAGCAGCGTAGCTGTCAGGGGGAACACTGAAGCTTTCTTT. It translates to CASSVAVRGNTEAFF. The variable domain in full, completed from reference TRBV9 and TRBJ1-1, reads DSGVTQTPKHLITATGQRVTLRCSPRSGDLSVYWYQQSLDQGLQFLIQYYNGEERAKGNILERFSAQQFPDLHSELNLSSLELGDSALYFCASSVAVRGNTEAFFGQGTRLTVV.